A single sample is the source of the 30 T cell receptor beta chains below, sequenced in a study of blood T cell repertoires in COVID-19. Sequenced by immunoSEQ multiplex PCR; TCRdb stores in-frame clones only, minus some. The sample contains tens of thousands of clones, approximately 86% of which appear only once. The sequenced sample consisted of peripheral blood. The source of these receptors is a man in his forties or fifties with acute or convalescent COVID-19.

The V gene is TRBV7-2, the J gene TRBJ2-3; D might be TRBD2 (6 bases). Germline lookup yields CDR1 SGHTA and CDR2 FQGNSA. V gave up 4 bases and J gave up 3 bases, with 11 bases separating them. This CDR3 is built from 14 residues. The CDR3 DNA reads TGTGCCAGCAGCTCCAGACTAGTAACAGATACGCAGTATTTT. It specifies CASSSRLVTDTQYF.

This chain uses TRBV28 with TRBJ1-2; 7 nucleotides match TRBD1. Germline-derived CDR1 and CDR2 are MDHEN and SYDVKM. Trimming at V came to 2 bases and at J to 8 bases, leaving 8 bases not matched to a gene. The CDR3 is made up of 14 amino acids. CDR3 DNA: TGTGCCAGCAGTTTAACTACGACAGGGAAGGGCTACACCTTC. It codes for CASSLTTTGKGYTF.

About this clone: A junction boundary mismatches the germline segment, possibly from a read error. The genes are TRBV11-3 and TRBJ2-5; tentative D call: TRBD1 (6 bases). CDR1 and CDR2 from the germline V gene are SGHNT and YENEEA. CDR3 length equals 14 residues. The CDR3 bases are TGTGCCAGCAGCTTAGATCCCAGGGGAGAGGCCCAGTACTTC. This encodes CASSLDPRGEAQYF.

The chain carries TRBV30 and TRBJ1-4; TRBD1 agrees at 7 bases. Per germline, CDR1 GTSNPN and CDR2 SVGIG (reference sequence). This CDR3 comprises 16 residues. The trim removed 5 bases at V and 0 bases at J, leaving 9 bases unmatched. CDR3 protein: CAWDSTGTSTNEKLFF. For the CDR3, the DNA is TGTGCCTGGGACTCGACAGGGACTTCAACTAATGAAAAACTGTTTTTT.

The rearrangement joins TRBV11-3 to TRBJ2-3, with D maybe TRBD2 (5 bases). V was clipped by 1 base and J by 0 bases, with 11 bases between them. The CDR3 totals 16 residues. The germline V gene has CDR1 SGHNT and CDR2 YENEEA. The CDR3 here is CASSLGASSSTDTQYF. CDR3 nucleotide sequence: TGTGCCAGCAGCTTAGGGGCTAGCTCAAGCACAGATACGCAGTATTTT.

This clone was seen a handful of times. This sequence joins TRBV9 and TRBJ2-3; 8 bases match TRBD2. Germline trimming cut 5 bases from V and 0 bases from J; bases unmatched to any gene: 8. The germline CDR1 and CDR2 sequences are SGDLS and YYNGEE. The CDR3 is 16 residues long. Here the CDR3 reads CASSRGAGGSTDTQYF. The CDR3 DNA follows: TGTGCCAGCAGTAGAGGGGCGGGGGGAAGCACAGATACGCAGTATTTT.

The chain is built from TRBV24-1 and TRBJ2-3; TRBD1 agrees at 12 bases. Germline V gives CDR1 KGHDR, CDR2 SFDVKD. This CDR3 is built from 19 residues. V lost 1 base to trimming and J lost 5 bases; unmatched junction nucleotides: 12. In nucleotides, the CDR3 is TGTGCCACCAGTGATTTTAAAAACCGGGACAGGGGGCTTCAAGATACGCAGTATTTT. Translated: CATSDFKNRDRGLQDTQYF.

This rearrangement joins TRBV10-3 to TRBJ1-1; 8 nucleotides agree with TRBD1. The CDR3 length is 15 residues. Germline-derived CDR1 and CDR2 are ENHRY and SYGVKD. V shed 6 bases, J shed 1 base, and the junction held 7 bases outside the gene matches. This chain's CDR3 is CAIRDRQGKNTEAFF. The CDR3 DNA is TGTGCCATCAGAGACCGACAGGGGAAGAACACTGAAGCTTTCTTT.

This chain uses TRBV11-2 with TRBJ2-1, with TRBD2 matching over 8 bases. V lost 0 bases to trimming and J lost 7 bases; unmatched junction nucleotides: 5. The CDR3 is 15 amino acids. Germline CDR1 SGHAT, CDR2 FQNNGV. The DNA for the CDR3 is TGTGCCAGCAGCTTAGATCCGGGGGGGTTGAATGAGCAGTTCTTC. Translating gives CASSLDPGGLNEQFF. Full variable domain (missing parts from reference TRBV11-2 and TRBJ2-1): EAGVAQSPRYKIIEKRQSVAFWCNPISGHATLYWYQQILGQGPKLLIQFQNNGVVDDSQLPKDRFSAERLKGVDSTLKIQPAKLEDSAVYLCASSLDPGGLNEQFFGPGTRLTVL.

In this sample, this clone turned up a few times. This CDR3 is CASNSGMINSPLHF. Written as DNA, the CDR3 is TGTGCCAGCAACTCCGGGATGATTAATTCACCCCTCCACTTT. The chain employs TRBV27 and TRBJ1-6; D remains unclear. Germline-derived CDR1 and CDR2 are MNHEY and SMNVEV (reference sequence). The V and J ends lost 7 bases and 6 bases respectively, with 13 bases between them. This CDR3 has 14 residues.

This chain connects TRBV28 to TRBJ1-4; TRBD1 matches at 9 bases. V lost 7 bases to trimming and J lost 3 bases; unmatched junction nucleotides: 6. The germline V gene has CDR1 MDHEN and CDR2 SYDVKM. CDR3 length equals 15 residues. The CDR3 reads CASMTGGASNEKLFF. The DNA for the CDR3 is TGTGCCAGCATGACAGGGGGTGCGTCTAATGAAAAACTGTTTTTT.

The genes are TRBV6-5 and TRBJ1-2; D unresolved. Per germline, CDR1 MNHEY and CDR2 SVGAGI. The germline V and J ends were trimmed by 2 bases and 8 bases, with 12 bases remaining between them. The CDR3 is 13 residues long. CDR3 region: CASSYGNEGGYTF. For the CDR3, the DNA is TGTGCCAGCAGTTACGGCAACGAGGGCGGCTACACCTTC.

J is TRBJ2-7 and V is TRBV23-1, with TRBD1 matching over 7 bases. TRBV23-1 is marked as an open reading frame, function uncertain. J gave up 5 bases and V 0 bases, and 10 bases lay outside the gene matches. There are 16 residues in the CDR3. CDR3 residues: CASSQSIGGSYHEQYF. As DNA, the CDR3 is TGCGCCAGCAGTCAATCCATAGGGGGCTCCTACCACGAGCAGTACTTC.

The chain recombines TRBV4-1 with TRBJ1-2; TRBD1 agrees at 9 bases. The CDR3 totals 15 residues. Germline trimming cut 3 bases from V and 3 bases from J; bases unmatched to any gene: 5. From germline, CDR1 is MGHRA and CDR2 YSYEKL. This CDR3 reads CASSHTGGYDYGYTF. CDR3 sequence (DNA): TGCGCCAGCAGCCATACAGGGGGCTATGACTATGGCTACACCTTC.

The sample holds a few counts of this clone. CDR3: CASGAGTNYGYTF. The CDR3 nucleotides are TGTGCCAGCGGGGCCGGCACTAACTATGGCTACACCTTC. The genes are TRBV2 and TRBJ1-2; D possibly corresponds to TRBD1 (5 bases). Germline V gives CDR1 SNHLY, CDR2 FYNNEI. The V and J ends lost 8 bases and 0 bases respectively, with 10 bases between them. This CDR3 is 13 amino acids long.

V and J are TRBV6-5 and TRBJ1-2; D uncertain. Germline V gene sequence: CDR1 MNHEY, CDR2 SVGAGI. V was shortened by 11 bases and J by 8 bases, with 27 bases between the two germline ends. The CDR3 contains 15 residues. CDR3 bases: TGTGCCGTCCGACCCGCGACTCCTGAGGGATGGGGCTACACCTTC. Translation: CAVRPATPEGWGYTF.

The chain combines TRBV6-1 with TRBJ1-5; D possibly corresponds to TRBD1 (5 bases). V lost 2 bases and J 5 bases, leaving 10 bases between the germline ends. Germline values: CDR1 MNHNS, CDR2 SASEGT. The CDR3 consists of 14 residues. The CDR3 DNA sequence: TGTGCCAGCAGTGAAAGCGGGACTTATCAGCCCCAGCATTTT. Encoded protein: CASSESGTYQPQHF.

The chain uses TRBV10-3 and TRBJ1-1, with a tentative D call TRBD1 (5 bases). This CDR3 is 12 amino acids long. Trimming pared 6 bases from V and 2 bases from J, leaving 7 bases between. Germline V lookup: CDR1 ENHRY, CDR2 SYGVKD. For the CDR3, the DNA is TGTGCCATCAGCAGGGTAAACACTGAAGCTTTCTTT. Its protein is CAISRVNTEAFF.

J is TRBJ1-1 and V is TRBV29-1; possible D gene TRBD1, 5 bases. Germline lookup yields CDR1 SQVTM and CDR2 ANQGSEA. Between the trimmed V and J ends, which lost 3 bases and 3 bases, there was a span of 17 bases. The CDR3 runs 15 residues. CDR3 DNA sequence: TGCAGCGTTGATAGGCAGGGCTACCAGGACACTGAAGCTTTCTTT. It yields the protein CSVDRQGYQDTEAFF.

The chain recombines TRBV18 with TRBJ1-1, with a possible D match to TRBD1 (6 bases). CDR3 length: 14 amino acids. Trimming cost V 0 bases and J 9 bases, with 14 bases left between them. Germline V gives CDR1 KGHSH, CDR2 LQKENI. CDR3 in DNA: TGTGCCAGCTCACCACCGAGAGGGGGTGGACAAGCTTTCTTT. It codes for CASSPPRGGGQAFF.

This clone was found once. The rearrangement uses TRBV2 and TRBJ2-2; D might be TRBD1 (5 bases). Trimming took off 8 bases at V and 6 bases at J, with 13 bases between the two ends. CDR1 SNHLY and CDR2 FYNNEI come from the germline V gene. This CDR3 spans 13 amino acids. CDR3 coding DNA: TGTGCCAGCGGGGTTCTGACAGCCGGGGAGCTGTTTTTT. It translates to CASGVLTAGELFF.

The chain combines TRBV14 with TRBJ2-1; perhaps TRBD1 as D (6 bases). Looked up from germline, CDR1 is SGHDN and CDR2 is FVKESK. Trimming left V 0 bases short and J 3 bases short, with 21 bases between. The CDR3 consists of 19 residues. The CDR3 bases are TGTGCCAGCAGCCAAGAAGATGGTACGCGGACAGCTAGCTACAATGAGCAGTTCTTC. This translates into CASSQEDGTRTASYNEQFF.

CDR3 amino acids: CATKTGPTYNEQFF. DNA for the CDR3: TGTGCCACCAAGACAGGACCTACGTACAATGAGCAGTTCTTC. V is TRBV15 and J is TRBJ2-1; D might be TRBD1 (6 bases). The V gene's germline CDR1 is LNHNV and CDR2 YYDKDF (reference sequence). The CDR3 totals 14 residues. Trimming pared 7 bases from V and 4 bases from J, leaving 14 bases between.

This clone was picked up one time. V usage is TRBV12-3 or TRBV12-4 and J usage is TRBJ2-1; the D gene is possibly TRBD2 (6 bases). The CDR3 extends over 13 amino acids. V lost 6 bases and J 10 bases, leaving 16 bases between the germline ends. The CDR3 sequence is CASRIPGDWEQFF. CDR3 coding DNA: TGTGCCAGCAGGATTCCGGGAGACTGGGAGCAGTTCTTC.

The chain recombines TRBV15 with TRBJ2-3; tentatively, D is TRBD2 (5 bases). The length of the CDR3 is 15 residues. CDR1 and CDR2 from the germline V gene are LNHNV and YYDKDF (reference sequence). Trimming pared 3 bases from V and 0 bases from J, leaving 10 bases between. This chain's CDR3 is CATSSRDSSTDTQYF. The DNA for the CDR3 is TGTGCCACCAGCAGTCGGGATTCTAGCACAGATACGCAGTATTTT.

The chain has TRBV29-1 and TRBJ1-2, with TRBD1 identical over 8 bases. CDR1 and CDR2 (germline): SQVTM, ANQGSEA. J gave up 1 base and V 0 bases, and 7 bases lay outside the gene matches. This CDR3 region has 16 residues. The DNA for the CDR3 is TGCAGCGTTGAAGACCCCACAGGGGGAAGTAACTATGGCTACACCTTC. Translation gives CSVEDPTGGSNYGYTF.

This chain connects TRBV25-1 to TRBJ2-5; a possible D gene is TRBD2 (5 bases). CDR1 is MGHDK and CDR2 is SYGVNS in the germline V gene. V lost 5 bases and J 2 bases, leaving 12 bases between the germline ends. CDR3 length equals 14 residues. The CDR3 nucleotides are TGTGCCAGCAGTAAGCGGCGAAATCAAGAGACCCAGTACTTC. As protein: CASSKRRNQETQYF.

The chain joins TRBV5-4 to TRBJ2-1; D is uncertain. The V gene lost 4 bases and the J gene lost 7 bases, with 15 bases spanning the gap. CDR3 length: 14 residues. Germline CDR1 is SGHNT and CDR2 is YYREEE (reference sequence). The CDR3 nucleotides read TGTGCCAGCAGCCTTCTGGTGTCGGTAAATGAGCAGTTCTTC. Amino acids: CASSLLVSVNEQFF. The full variable domain, in which reference TRBV5-4 and TRBJ2-1 provide the parts outside the CDR3, is ETGVTQSPTHLIKTRGQQVTLRCSSQSGHNTVSWYQQALGQGPQFIFQYYREEENGRGNFPPRFSGLQFPNYSSELNVNALELDDSALYLCASSLLVSVNEQFFGPGTRLTVL.

This rearrangement joins TRBV2 to TRBJ2-5; the match to TRBD2 covers 8 bases. CDR3 length equals 15 residues. The V gene's germline CDR1 is SNHLY and CDR2 FYNNEI. Germline trimming cut 2 bases from V and 5 bases from J; bases unmatched to any gene: 7. CDR3 DNA: TGTGCCAGCAGTGAAAGGCGGGGGGCGGTGGAGACCCAGTACTTC. Protein product: CASSERRGAVETQYF.

Only a few counts were recorded for this clone. The J gene is TRBJ1-1, the V gene TRBV28, with no clear D. CDR1 and CDR2 (germline): MDHEN, SYDVKM. V was trimmed by 10 bases and J by 8 bases, leaving 14 bases between them. The CDR3 is made up of 11 amino acids. CDR3 DNA sequence: TGTGCCACCCTCCTCGGGAGAGAAGCTTTCTTT. Encoded protein: CATLLGREAFF.